This is a list of T cell receptor beta chains from one sample in a study of control samples from healthy donors and cancer patients. Sequencing used immunoSEQ multiplex PCR; TCRdb keeps in-frame clones, though not all of them. The sample carries approximately 92,000 clones, more than 80% recorded once. The sequenced material came from blood. These receptors were taken from a woman aged 25 to 39 in good health. The CDR3 runs from the conserved cysteine through the conserved F or W. The D gene is left open where the match is weak. Some rows have no size entry. The others give once, few or many, or a class for an expanded clone.

size	J	V	D	CDR3	DNA
-	TRBJ1-3	TRBV3-1/TRBV3-2	-	CASSQTGTGNTIYF	TGTGCCAGCAGCCAAACAGGGACTGGAAACACCATATATTTT
-	TRBJ1-2	TRBV4-1	TRBD1	CASSPDRDEGGYTF	TGCGCCAGCAGCCCAGACAGGGATGAGGGTGGCTACACCTTC
-	TRBJ1-6	TRBV28	TRBD1	CASSVGTVKSPLHF	TGTGCCAGCAGTGTCGGGACAGTCAAATCACCCCTCCACTTT
-	TRBJ1-5	TRBV13	-	CASSLYNQPQHF	TGTGCCAGCAGCCTCTACAATCAGCCCCAGCATTTT
-	TRBJ1-5	TRBV7-8	-	CASSLLGGTRDQPQHF	TGTGCCAGCAGTCTACTCGGCGGGACCCGAGATCAGCCCCAGCATTTT
-	TRBJ1-1	TRBV29-1	-	CSVEVGVGAFF	TGCAGCGTTGAAGTAGGGGTAGGAGCTTTCTTT
-	TRBJ1-1	TRBV7-8	TRBD1	CASSLAGQGNTEAFF	TGTGCCAGCAGCTTAGCGGGACAGGGGAACACTGAAGCTTTCTTT
few	TRBJ2-1	TRBV7-3	-	CASSPYTGSYNEQFF	TGTGCCAGCAGCCCCTATACGGGCTCCTACAATGAGCAGTTCTTC
-	TRBJ2-7	TRBV6-5	-	CAVPGTFSYEQYF	TGTGCCGTCCCCGGGACATTTAGCTACGAGCAGTACTTC
-	TRBJ2-7	TRBV28	TRBD1	CASSSGQGSSYEQYF	TGTGCCAGCAGCTCCGGACAGGGGTCGTCCTACGAGCAGTACTTC
-	TRBJ2-2	TRBV18	-	CASSPRDGSTGELFF	TGTGCCAGCTCACCTCGGGACGGCAGCACCGGGGAGCTGTTTTTT
-	TRBJ2-3	TRBV7-9	-	CASSLAGGTDTQYF	TGTGCCAGCAGCTTAGCGGGGGGCACAGATACGCAGTATTTT
-	TRBJ2-1	TRBV7-9	TRBD2	CASSHRTSDHNEQFF	TGTGCCAGCAGCCACAGGACTAGCGACCACAATGAGCAGTTCTTC
-	TRBJ1-1	TRBV6-2/TRBV6-3	TRBD1	CASSWTGNTEAFF	TGTGCCAGCAGTTGGACAGGGAACACTGAAGCTTTCTTT
-	TRBJ2-5	TRBV3-1/TRBV3-2	TRBD2	CASSLGEGSRRTQYF	TGTGCCAGCAGCCTGGGGGAGGGGTCCCGGAGGACCCAGTACTTC
-	TRBJ1-1	TRBV6-1	-	CASSEARGLEAFF	TGTGCCAGCAGTGAAGCGAGGGGACTGGAGGCTTTCTTT
-	TRBJ1-4	TRBV2	-	CASSPDGTTNEKLFF	TGTGCCAGCAGCCCAGACGGAACAACTAATGAAAAACTGTTTTTT
-	TRBJ2-2	TRBV7-9	-	CASRNDWGFGELFF	TGTGCCAGCAGAAACGATTGGGGTTTCGGGGAGCTGTTTTTT
-	TRBJ1-1	TRBV19	-	CASIAGDATNTEAFF	TGTGCCAGTATTGCGGGCGACGCAACGAACACTGAAGCTTTCTTT
-	TRBJ1-1	TRBV11-2	TRBD1	CASSLVVTGRAEAFF	TGTGCCAGCAGCTTAGTTGTGACAGGGCGAGCTGAAGCTTTCTTT
-	TRBJ2-4	TRBV27	TRBD2	CASITSGGIQYF	TGTGCCAGCATTACCTCGGGAGGCATTCAGTACTTC
once	TRBJ2-5	TRBV7-2	TRBD2	CASSSWTSLQETQYF	TGTGCCAGCAGTAGCTGGACTAGCTTACAAGAGACCCAGTACTTC
-	TRBJ2-7	TRBV27	-	CASSFTRPHPSYEQYF	TGTGCCAGCAGTTTCACGAGACCCCACCCCTCCTACGAGCAGTACTTC
-	TRBJ1-6	TRBV5-6	-	CASSLPGGARDSPLHF	TGTGCCAGCAGCTTGCCGGGAGGGGCCAGGGATTCACCCCTCCACTTT
few	TRBJ2-5	TRBV18	-	CASSPAGLIQETQYF	TGTGCCAGCTCACCAGCGGGGCTGATCCAAGAGACCCAGTACTTC
-	TRBJ1-3	TRBV7-9	-	CASSSTRQFTNSGNTIYF	TGTGCCAGCAGCTCGACCAGACAGTTCACAAACTCTGGAAACACCATATATTTT
once	TRBJ2-5	TRBV5-8	-	CATPGGRGPQYF	TGTGCCACCCCCGGGGGACGGGGGCCCCAGTACTTC
-	TRBJ1-1	TRBV6-1	-	CASSERSEQGKAFF	TGTGCCAGCAGTGAGAGGTCGGAGCAGGGTAAAGCTTTCTTT
-	TRBJ1-1	TRBV11-3	-	CASSHRRGGNTEAFF	TGTGCCAGCAGCCATCGCCGGGGCGGTAACACTGAAGCTTTCTTT
-	TRBJ2-3	TRBV20-1	TRBD2	CSASTSGSTDTQYF	TGCAGTGCTAGTACTAGCGGGAGTACAGATACGCAGTATTTT
-	TRBJ2-1	TRBV5-1	TRBD2	CASSLAGGEDNEQFF	TGCGCTAGCTCGCTAGCGGGAGGAGAGGACAATGAGCAGTTCTTC
-	TRBJ2-3	TRBV7-2	-	CASSLGGSDTQYF	TGTGCCAGCAGCTTAGGAGGCTCAGATACGCAGTATTTT
-	TRBJ1-1	TRBV9	-	CASSVVESEAFF	TGTGCCAGCAGCGTAGTGGAAAGTGAAGCTTTCTTT
-	TRBJ2-1	TRBV11-2	-	CASSLALLVVDEQFF	TGTGCCAGCAGCTTAGCCCTACTAGTGGTGGATGAGCAGTTCTTC
-	TRBJ1-6	TRBV5-6	TRBD1	CASRGGDRGISPLHF	TGTGCCAGCAGGGGAGGGGACAGGGGAATTTCACCCCTCCACTTT
-	TRBJ2-7	TRBV19	TRBD2	CASSTGTSGRHEQYF	TGTGCCAGTAGTACTGGGACTAGCGGGAGGCACGAGCAGTACTTC
-	TRBJ1-1	TRBV2	TRBD1	CASSVNRGNTEAFF	TGTGCCAGCAGTGTGAACAGGGGGAACACTGAAGCTTTCTTT
-	TRBJ2-7	TRBV14	-	CASSQDIRGYEQYF	TGTGCCAGCAGCCAAGATATCAGGGGATACGAGCAGTACTTC
-	TRBJ1-5	TRBV27	-	CASSLRADLTTNQPQHF	TGTGCCAGCAGTCTAAGGGCGGACCTAACAACGAATCAGCCCCAGCATTTT
-	TRBJ1-1	TRBV7-9	-	CASSLAFGFTEAFF	TGTGCCAGCAGCTTAGCGTTCGGTTTTACTGAAGCTTTCTTT
-	TRBJ1-3	TRBV6-1	-	CASSDSVRGSGNTIYF	TGTGCCAGCAGTGACAGCGTTCGGGGCTCTGGAAACACCATATATTTT
-	TRBJ1-5	TRBV28	-	CASIHPSGGGNQPQHF	TGTGCCAGCATCCACCCGTCGGGGGGAGGCAATCAGCCCCAGCATTTT
-	TRBJ2-1	TRBV3-1/TRBV3-2	-	CASSQERAGKLEQFF	TGTGCCAGCAGCCAAGAGAGGGCAGGAAAACTTGAGCAGTTCTTC
-	TRBJ1-2	TRBV3-1/TRBV3-2	-	CASTTSRGSDYGYTF	TGTGCCAGCACCACGTCTAGGGGTTCGGACTATGGCTACACCTTC
-	TRBJ1-1	TRBV5-4	-	CASSLASGGEVGGAFF	TGTGCCAGCAGCTTGGCCTCGGGGGGCGAGGTCGGTGGAGCTTTCTTT
-	TRBJ1-2	TRBV6-5	-	CASSYSKLGRDIGYTF	TGTGCCAGCAGTTACTCGAAGCTCGGCAGGGACATCGGCTACACCTTC
-	TRBJ2-1	TRBV7-2	TRBD2	CASSFEGTSGSHNEQFF	TGTGCCAGCAGCTTCGAAGGGACTAGCGGGAGCCACAATGAGCAGTTCTTC
-	TRBJ2-7	TRBV29-1	TRBD1	CSVAGTGGYEQYF	TGCAGCGTTGCCGGGACAGGGGGGTACGAGCAGTACTTC
few	TRBJ1-4	TRBV5-1	-	CASSLWGPGANEKLFF	TGCGCCAGCAGCTTGTGGGGGCCAGGAGCTAATGAAAAACTGTTTTTT
-	TRBJ2-2	TRBV7-9	TRBD1	CASSEYRGAGTGELFF	TGTGCCAGCAGCGAATACAGGGGCGCGGGCACCGGGGAGCTGTTTTTT
once	TRBJ2-3	TRBV11-3	-	CASSLGGAPTDTQYF	TGTGCCAGCAGCTTAGGGGGCGCCCCCACAGATACGCAGTATTTT